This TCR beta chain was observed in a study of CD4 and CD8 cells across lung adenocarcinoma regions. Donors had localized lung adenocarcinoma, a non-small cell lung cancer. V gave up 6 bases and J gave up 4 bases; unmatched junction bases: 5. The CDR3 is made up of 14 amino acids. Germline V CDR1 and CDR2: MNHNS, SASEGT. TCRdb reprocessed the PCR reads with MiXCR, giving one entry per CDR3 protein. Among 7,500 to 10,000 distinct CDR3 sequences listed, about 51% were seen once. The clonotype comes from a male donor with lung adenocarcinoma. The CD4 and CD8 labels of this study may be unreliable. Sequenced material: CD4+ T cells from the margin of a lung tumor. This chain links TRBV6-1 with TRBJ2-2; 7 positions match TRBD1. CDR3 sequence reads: CASRGTVITGELFF. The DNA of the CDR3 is TGTGCCAGCAGGGGGACAGTAATCACCGGGGAGCTGTTTTTT.